The entry below describes one TCR beta chain. The germline V gene encodes CDR1 SGHRS and CDR2 YFSETQ. This CDR3 is built from 16 residues. Losses at the gene ends were 1 base for V and 4 bases for J; bases not matched to a gene: 9. In the original workflow: Owing to the provision of junction-only sequences devoid of quality scores by immunoSEQ, filtering differed. Data came from immunoSEQ multiplex PCR; TCRdb stores just in-frame clones and leaves some out. V and J calls and clone size are given by that table; D and trimming were obtained from the DNA. This table holds about 1.1 million clones, 78% found once. These data are taken from a study of shared clonotypes between healthy human individuals. Background on the study: The donor pool was made up of two women and three men aged 18 to 49.

The chain carries TRBV5-1 and TRBJ2-7; 9 bases match TRBD2. This TCR was recovered from a man aged 18 to 29 in good health. Some clones in this sample may be carry-over from other donors' samples. The specimen sequenced was memory CD4+ T cells from PBMCs. As for subset: CD45RA-negative fraction. CDR3 residues: CASSLFLAGDGYEQYF. The CDR3, as DNA: TGCGCCAGCAGCTTGTTCTTAGCGGGGGATGGATACGAGCAGTACTTC.